The present entry profiles one T cell receptor (beta chain) with its context. At least ten counts were recorded for this clonotype. It has no known antigen specificity. Per-base qualities were not stored, and no clone one base away is much larger. V was cut back by 2 bases and J by 3 bases, leaving a gap of 9 bases between them. The CDR3 holds 13 amino acids from the cysteine to the phenylalanine. The retained sequence is limited to the CDR3, 39 bases, with the frame set at the first base. According to the germline V gene, CDR1 reads SGDLS and CDR2 reads YYNGEE. The sample comes from a study of T cells in Graves' hyperthyroidism and ophthalmopathy (dated by TCRdb to between 2018 and 2021). Notes on the research overall: Peripheral blood was sampled at the time of initial diagnosis, prior to any treatment. The roughly 90 discovery patients were divided at random into training and test sets in a 7:3 ratio. The study also compared thyroid tissue and blood T-cell repertoires from several Graves' hyperthyroidism patients. TCR V-J signatures able to tell the groups apart were searched for in a discovery cohort of 100 patients, of whom around 42 had Graves' ophthalmopathy and about 60 had stable Graves' hyperthyroidism. Once sampling was done, hyperthyroidism patients were given methimazole at a starting dose of 30 mg daily, whereas ophthalmopathy patients were given high-dose intravenous methylprednisolone. An independent validation cohort of some 18 hyperthyroidism patients and some 15 patients who later progressed to ophthalmopathy tested prospective prediction of ophthalmopathy. The paper reports TCR Vbeta CDR3 sequencing of about 140 peripheral blood samples: around 45 ophthalmopathy, under 85 hyperthyroidism and around 17 progressor patients.

The TCR beta CDR3 regions were amplified from the RNA transcripts. The first round of RT-PCR for the TCR CDR3 was performed with the HTBI primer set and the Qiagen OneStep RT-PCR kit. The libraries were constructed in a second round of multiplex PCR and then size-selected and purified. Paired-end sequencing of the libraries was performed with 100 bp reads on an Illumina HiSeq2000. In the authors' own workflow: SOAPnuke was used to process the raw data, with reads discarded if the reads contained adapters or uncalled bases, had a mean Phred below 15, or lacked an exact constant-primer or identifier match. High-quality paired reads were merged with COPE v1.2.5, and unique nucleotide sequences were defined as clonotypes. Clonotypes were aligned to IMGT TRBV, TRBD and TRBJ reference segments using MiTCR v1.1. The analysis was restricted to V-J combinations with a frequency above 0.0001, which together covered over 99% of the repertoires. The TCS score was defined as the ratio of F50 (clonal expansion) to E x V (chaos), calculated using BLOSUM62-based TCRdist between CDR3 peptides within each V-J. Welch's t-statistics and random forest reduced 500 to 650 V-J features to 10 to 15, which were used in a naive Bayes classifier (R e1071). The similarity between thyroid and blood repertoires was quantified using the Morisita-Horn index. TCRdb reprocessed the public reads (quality trimming at Q25 with fastp, clone calling with MiXCR) and kept in-frame beta chains. Rows are unified per CDR3 protein, each entry keeping the most common DNA and genes. The V and J calls, along with clone size, are taken from TCRdb and not from the paper's own processing. Counted in this sample were fewer than 750,000 distinct CDR3 sequences; about 15% of them appeared once. Approximately 4.3% of the sample is taken by the ten largest.

Ophthalmopathy patients had moderately to severely active disease, with a Clinical Activity Score of 3 or more, a NOSPECS grade of 4 or more, and a disease duration of less than 3 months. Any patient with an uncontrolled infection, another autoimmune disease, pregnancy or lactation was excluded. Diagnoses relied on clinical symptoms, serum thyroxine and TRAb, thyroid ultrasound and orbital computed tomography. PBMCs were isolated from about 10 ml of fresh peripheral blood by Ficoll-Paque density gradient centrifugation. Trizol reagent was used to extract total RNA, and RNA quality was then checked on an Agilent 2100 Bioanalyzer. The full study reports these points: Blood samples also contained most of the expanded thyroid clonotypes (frequency above 0.001), which suggests that blood repertoires may reflect thyroid immune responses. In validation, the model predicted progression to ophthalmopathy with approximately 69% sensitivity and roughly 72% specificity, a median of about 6.7 months before onset. No statistical method was used to fix the sample size in advance, and group allocation was not hidden from the investigators. A model built on a 13 V-J signature distinguished ophthalmopathy from stable hyperthyroidism, reaching over 85% sensitivity and about 81% specificity in cross-validation and 80%/75% in testing.

The sequence links TRBV9 to TRBJ2-7, with the D gene uncertain. This TCR came from a woman aged 35 to 49 with Graves' ophthalmopathy. The sequenced material came from blood. The DNA sequence follows: TGTGCCAGCAGCGTGCAGGATCACTACGAGCAGTACTTC. It codes for CASSVQDHYEQYF.